The 30 T cell receptor beta chains given below trace back to one sample, sequenced in a study of shared clonotypes between healthy human individuals. Clones were sequenced by immunoSEQ multiplex PCR, and TCRdb holds only the in-frame ones, with some missing. The sample gives about 2.4 million clones, under 95% of which show up once; around 0.37% is in the top ten. Sequencing used naive CD4+ T cells from PBMCs. The subset denotes: CD45RA+ positively selected. Source of these receptors: a man younger than 35 in good health. Some clones in this sample may be carry-over from other donors' samples.

This chain connects TRBV7-2 to TRBJ2-5, with 7 nucleotides matching TRBD2. The tail of the sequence fits TRBJ2-7 better, so the J call may be wrong. CDR1 and CDR2 from the germline V gene are SGHTA and FQGNSA. The CDR3 is 15 amino acids. In nucleotides, the CDR3 is TGTGCCAGCACCCGGGGGAGCGGGGCCGCCTACGAGCAGTACTTC. This encodes CASTRGSGAAYEQYF.

About this clone itself: Within the sample, other DNA sequences also encode this same CDR3. The chain recombines TRBV9 with TRBJ2-5; D unresolved. The V end was cut by 0 bases, the J end by 2 bases, with 5 bases between. Looked up from germline, CDR1 is SGDLS and CDR2 is YYNGEE. CDR3 size: 13 residues. CDR3 sequence reads: CASSVGPQETQYF. The CDR3 DNA sequence: TGTGCCAGCAGCGTAGGTCCGCAAGAGACCCAGTACTTC.

J is TRBJ2-1 and V is TRBV28, with TRBD2 matching 9 bases. The CDR3 runs to 15 residues. Germline CDR1 MDHEN, CDR2 SYDVKM. Losses at the gene ends were 1 base for V and 8 bases for J; bases not matched to a gene: 6. The CDR3 coding sequence is TGTGCCAGCAGTTTATCCTCAATAGCGGGAGATGAGCAGTTCTTC. Its protein is CASSLSSIAGDEQFF.

This clone is a singleton in its sample. The CDR3 region has the DNA TGTGCCAGCAGCCTCGCCAGGGTATTAGTTGAGGACGAGCAGTACTTC. Amino acids: CASSLARVLVEDEQYF. The chain joins TRBV11-2 to TRBJ2-7; tentative D call: TRBD1 (5 bases). Trimming cost V 5 bases and J 5 bases, with 22 bases left between them. CDR1 is SGHAT, CDR2 FQNNGV, per germline. The CDR3 runs 16 residues.

The chain combines TRBV18 with TRBJ1-2; 8 nucleotides align to TRBD1. The CDR3 covers 15 residues. Per the germline V gene, CDR1 is KGHSH and CDR2 is LQKENI. With 3 bases clipped from V and 4 bases from J, the junction kept 7 bases outside the gene matches. The CDR3: CASSPEQGDGYGYTF. DNA of the CDR3: TGTGCCAGCTCACCCGAACAGGGGGACGGCTATGGCTACACCTTC.

This chain links TRBV10-3 with TRBJ1-3, with TRBD1 matching 7 bases. This CDR3 has 15 amino acids. Germline CDR1 ENHRY, CDR2 SYGVKD. After removal of 5 bases from V and 0 bases from J, the junction contained 4 bases not matched to a gene. CDR3 sequence reads: CAISKDRSSGNTIYF. The CDR3 bases are TGTGCCATCAGTAAGGACAGGAGCTCTGGAAACACCATATATTTT.

The J gene is TRBJ2-2, the V gene TRBV13; D is possibly TRBD2 (6 bases). Trimming left V 5 bases short and J 5 bases short, with 24 bases between. This CDR3 contains 18 residues. CDR1 and CDR2 from the germline V gene are PRHDT and FYEKMQ (reference sequence). The DNA of the CDR3 is TGTGCCAGCAGCCAAATGGCTAGCGTCTCCCCTCGGACCGGGGAGCTGTTTTTT. Translating it yields CASSQMASVSPRTGELFF. The whole variable domain, filled in from reference TRBV13 and TRBJ2-2, reads AAGVIQSPRHLIKEKRETATLKCYPIPRHDTVYWYQQGPGQDPQFLISFYEKMQSDKGSIPDRFSAQQFSDYHSELNMSSLELGDSALYFCASSQMASVSPRTGELFFGEGSRLTVL.

The genes are TRBV19 and TRBJ2-1, with D perhaps TRBD2 (6 bases). The CDR3 covers 15 residues. Trimming removed 4 bases from V and 7 bases from J, with 17 bases in between. The germline gives CDR1 LNHDA, CDR2 SQIVND (reference sequence). The CDR3 is CASSTRKGRTNEQFF. CDR3 DNA sequence: TGTGCCAGTAGTACCCGTAAGGGGAGGACGAATGAGCAGTTCTTC.

The chain links TRBV28 to TRBJ2-2, with 10 bases lining up with TRBD1. Germline CDR1 MDHEN, CDR2 SYDVKM. V gave up 5 bases and J gave up 4 bases; unmatched junction bases: 7. The CDR3 runs to 16 residues. The CDR3 DNA sequence: TGTGCCAGCAGTCCTCCGACAGGGGGCATCACCGGGGAGCTGTTTTTT. As protein: CASSPPTGGITGELFF.

In its sample, this clone was seen once. The gene calls are TRBV5-1 and TRBJ1-2, with unresolved D. Germline CDR1 reads SGHRS; CDR2 reads YFSETQ. The CDR3 length is 15 residues. V lost 0 bases and J lost 7, with 16 bases in between. CDR3 nucleotides: TGCGCCAGCAGCTTGGAACCGCCCGACGTGGGTGGCTACACCTTC. Amino acids: CASSLEPPDVGGYTF.

This clone was recorded only once. Other DNA sequences in the sample encode the same CDR3. The chain recombines TRBV5-4 with TRBJ2-7, with a possible D match to TRBD2 (5 bases). The CDR3 is 13 amino acids. V was pared by 2 bases and J by 3 bases, with 9 bases between. The germline V gene has CDR1 SGHNT and CDR2 YYREEE (reference sequence). The CDR3 nucleotides read TGTGCCAGCAGCTTTGGGAGAAACTACGAGCAGTACTTC. Its protein is CASSFGRNYEQYF.

There are a few counts of this clone. The V call is TRBV2, the J call TRBJ1-1; D call uncertain. CDR3 length equals 14 residues. Germline CDR1 and CDR2: SNHLY and FYNNEI. Trimming stripped 3 bases from V and 2 bases from J, with 10 bases between. The CDR3 here is CASSDVGRNTEAFF. The CDR3 nucleotides read TGTGCCAGCAGTGATGTGGGAAGAAACACTGAAGCTTTCTTT.

The CDR3 region is CASSATGDASTEAFF. For the CDR3, the DNA is TGTGCCAGCAGTGCTACAGGGGACGCATCCACTGAAGCTTTCTTT. V and J are TRBV6-4 and TRBJ1-1; 7 positions agree with TRBD1. The CDR3 contains 15 residues. CDR1 is MRHNA, CDR2 SNTAGT, per germline. V lost 4 bases, J lost 4 bases, and 9 bases stayed unmatched.

The rearrangement joins TRBV18 to TRBJ1-5; D is uncertain. This CDR3 has 15 residues. The germline V gene has CDR1 KGHSH and CDR2 LQKENI. The V end was cut by 4 bases, the J end by 3 bases, with 13 bases between. This CDR3 reads CASSLISGVNQPQHF. The CDR3 nucleotides read TGTGCCAGCTCACTAATCTCTGGGGTCAATCAGCCCCAGCATTTT.

V usage is TRBV5-4 and J usage is TRBJ1-4, with D unresolved. The CDR3 runs to 14 residues. Deletions cut 3 bases from V and 5 bases from J, with 11 bases between. Germline values: CDR1 SGHNT, CDR2 YYREEE (reference sequence). The CDR3 sequence: CASSSDRENEKLFF. DNA of the CDR3: TGTGCCAGCAGCTCGGACCGGGAAAATGAAAAACTGTTTTTT.

J is TRBJ2-7 and V is TRBV7-2; perhaps TRBD2 as D (5 bases). V dropped 3 bases and J dropped 1 base, with 7 bases sitting between them. CDR3 length: 13 amino acids. CDR1 and CDR2 (germline): SGHTA, FQGNSA. CDR3 DNA sequence: TGTGCCAGCAGCTTTCGGGAATCCTACGAGCAGTACTTC. Encoded protein: CASSFRESYEQYF. Full variable domain (missing parts from reference TRBV7-2 and TRBJ2-7): GAGVSQSPSNKVTEKGKDVELRCDPISGHTALYWYRQSLGQGLEFLIYFQGNSAPDKSGLPSDRFSAERTGGSVSTLTIQRTQQEDSAVYLCASSFRESYEQYFGPGTRLTVT.

Of note for this clone: Different DNA sequences within this sample yield the same CDR3. The chain links TRBV7-3 to TRBJ1-1, with 10 nucleotides matching TRBD1. The CDR3 has 15 residues. CDR1 SGHTA and CDR2 FQGTGA come from the germline V gene. Losses at the gene ends were 4 bases for V and 5 bases for J; bases not matched to a gene: 7. The CDR3 sequence: CASSSRQGARTEAFF. Written as DNA, the CDR3 is TGTGCCAGCAGCTCGAGACAGGGGGCGAGAACTGAAGCTTTCTTT.

In the case of this clone: The sample carries other DNA sequences with the same CDR3. The genes are TRBV9 and TRBJ2-7, with 13 bases aligning to TRBD2. The CDR3 contains 16 residues. Germline V gene sequence: CDR1 SGDLS, CDR2 YYNGEE. V gave up 4 bases and J gave up 2 bases; unmatched junction bases: 6. The CDR3, as DNA: TGTGCCAGCAGCCCAACTGGGACTAGCGGGACCTACGAGCAGTACTTC. Translating it yields CASSPTGTSGTYEQYF.

The chain is built from TRBV28 and TRBJ2-1; 10 nucleotides line up with TRBD2. The length of the CDR3 is 15 residues. Germline V lookup: CDR1 MDHEN, CDR2 SYDVKM. CDR3 bases: TGTATAGTAGCGGGAGGAGAGAAGTCCTACAATGAGCAGTTCTTC. Residues: CIVAGGEKSYNEQFF.

This sequence joins TRBV5-1 and TRBJ2-7; TRBD1 matches 8 bases. Losses at the gene ends were 4 bases for V and 7 bases for J; bases not matched to a gene: 7. The CDR3 spans 13 residues. Germline CDR1 reads SGHRS; CDR2 reads YFSETQ. The CDR3 here is CASSVGTGIEQYF. The CDR3, as DNA: TGCGCCAGCAGCGTTGGGACAGGCATAGAGCAGTACTTC.

The CDR3 DNA reads as TGTGCCAGCAGCCACCGACAGGGCCCTGGGTACACCGGGGAGCTGTTTTTT. Translation gives CASSHRQGPGYTGELFF. The chain employs TRBV4-2 and TRBJ2-2; TRBD1 agrees at 7 bases. The germline V gene has CDR1 LGHNA and CDR2 YNFKEQ. V lost 3 bases, J lost 3 bases, and 10 bases stayed unmatched. The length of the CDR3 is 17 residues.

This rearrangement joins TRBV7-9 to TRBJ2-2, with D perhaps given as TRBD1 or TRBD2 (5 bases each). The V end lost 4 bases, the J end lost 7 bases, and 19 bases lay between the germline ends. The CDR3 has 16 amino acids. From germline, CDR1 is SEHNR and CDR2 FQNEAQ (reference sequence). As DNA, the CDR3 is TGTGCCAGCAGCTCGTCCGGGACGGGGCTTGTCGGGGAGCTGTTTTTT. This encodes CASSSSGTGLVGELFF.

This chain joins TRBV5-1 and TRBJ2-3, with 10 bases identical to TRBD2. CDR3 length: 17 residues. The germline CDR1 and CDR2 sequences are SGHRS and YFSETQ. The V and J ends lost 0 bases and 2 bases, in that order; junction bases with no gene match: 6. The CDR3 nucleotides are TGCGCCAGCAGCTTGGCGGTACTAGCGGGATCCACAGATACGCAGTATTTT. This translates into CASSLAVLAGSTDTQYF. The full variable domain, with the rest looked up from reference TRBV5-1 and TRBJ2-3, is KAGVTQTPRYLIKTRGQQVTLSCSPISGHRSVSWYQQTPGQGLQFLFEYFSETQRNKGNFPGRFSGRQFSNSRSEMNVSTLELGDSALYLCASSLAVLAGSTDTQYFGPGTRLTVL.

V usage is TRBV5-8 and J usage is TRBJ2-3; 10 nucleotides agree with TRBD2. Unmatched junction bases numbered 6, after V lost 4 bases and J lost 1 base. The CDR3 consists of 16 residues. Germline CDR1 SGHTS, CDR2 YDEGEE. CDR3 sequence (DNA): TGTGCCAGCAGCCCAACCCTAGCGGGAGGCACAGATACGCAGTATTTT. Translation gives CASSPTLAGGTDTQYF. The full variable domain, with the rest looked up from reference TRBV5-8 and TRBJ2-3, is EAGVTQSPTHLIKTRGQQATLRCSPISGHTSVYWYQQALGLGLQFLLWYDEGEERNRGNFPPRFSGRQFPNYSSELNVNALELEDSALYLCASSPTLAGGTDTQYFGPGTRLTVL.

This chain joins TRBV7-9 and TRBJ2-3; 7 bases match TRBD1. Trimming cost V 5 bases and J 6 bases; bases outside gene matches: 8. CDR3 length equals 14 residues. CDR1 and CDR2 from the germline V gene are SEHNR and FQNEAQ (reference sequence). The CDR3 region has the DNA TGTGCCAGCAGCAGTAGGGGGCCTTTCGATACGCAGTATTTT. Translated, it gives CASSSRGPFDTQYF.

About this clone itself: Distinct nucleotide sequences in the sample also encode this CDR3. The chain combines TRBV9 with TRBJ2-5; a possible D gene is TRBD1 (6 bases). The germline V gene has CDR1 SGDLS and CDR2 YYNGEE. There are 14 residues in the CDR3. Trimming took off 0 bases at V and 1 base at J, with 7 bases between the two ends. The DNA of the CDR3 is TGTGCCAGCAGCGTAGGAGGGGGCCAAGAGACCCAGTACTTC. Translation gives CASSVGGGQETQYF. Combining the CDR3 with reference TRBV9 and TRBJ2-5 gives the whole variable domain DSGVTQTPKHLITATGQRVTLRCSPRSGDLSVYWYQQSLDQGLQFLIQYYNGEERAKGNILERFSAQQFPDLHSELNLSSLELGDSALYFCASSVGGGQETQYFGPGTRLLVL.

The chain joins TRBV7-3 to TRBJ1-1; D uncertain. Germline CDR1 reads SGHTA; CDR2 reads FQGTGA. This CDR3 has 14 residues. V dropped 2 bases and J dropped 1 base, with 8 bases sitting between them. CDR3 residues: CASSLFASNTEAFF. The CDR3 bases are TGTGCCAGCAGCTTATTCGCCTCGAACACTGAAGCTTTCTTT.

This chain links TRBV27 with TRBJ2-1; perhaps TRBD2 as D (5 bases). V lost 3 bases, J lost 1 base, and 16 bases lay in between. The CDR3 loop spans 17 amino acids. Germline V gives CDR1 MNHEY, CDR2 SMNVEV (reference sequence). The CDR3 loop is CASSFPASLGSYNEQFF. In nucleotides, the CDR3 is TGTGCCAGCAGTTTCCCCGCTAGCCTTGGTTCCTACAATGAGCAGTTCTTC.

V and J are TRBV11-3 and TRBJ2-7, with TRBD2 matching over 12 bases. J was trimmed by 1 base and V by 5 bases; bases with no gene match: 3. The CDR3 length is 15 residues. CDR1 SGHNT and CDR2 YENEEA come from the germline V gene. The CDR3 sequence is CASSLGLAGSYEQYF. The CDR3 DNA reads TGTGCCAGCAGCCTCGGACTAGCGGGATCCTACGAGCAGTACTTC.

V is TRBV7-9 and J is TRBJ2-4, with a possible D match to TRBD1 (5 bases). The germline V and J ends were trimmed by 1 base and 0 bases, with 10 bases remaining between them. From germline, CDR1 is SEHNR and CDR2 FQNEAQ (reference sequence). The CDR3 contains 16 residues. The CDR3 DNA is TGTGCCAGCAGCTTAGGGTCAGGGTTAGCCAAAAACATTCAGTACTTC. Protein product: CASSLGSGLAKNIQYF. Combining the CDR3 with reference TRBV7-9 and TRBJ2-4 gives the whole variable domain DTGVSQNPRHKITKRGQNVTFRCDPISEHNRLYWYRQTLGQGPEFLTYFQNEAQLEKSRLLSDRFSAERPKGSFSTLEIQRTEQGDSAMYLCASSLGSGLAKNIQYFGAGTRLSVL.